These 3 T cell receptor beta chains were sequenced from one sample in a study of metastatic and nonmetastatic thyroid tumors. All patients were untreated before thyroid surgery. Through MiXCR, TCRdb re-clonotyped the PCR reads. Among about 6,600 clones, roughly 35% were seen once, and the ten largest hold over 10%. The specimen sequenced was adjacent normal tissue. These TCRs come from a female donor with papillary thyroid cancer or a benign thyroid nodule (not recorded which). Some clones in this sample may be carry-over from other donors' samples.

In this sample, this clone turned up a few times. The chain uses TRBV12-3 or TRBV12-4 and TRBJ2-6; 12 positions agree with TRBD1. This CDR3 region has 16 residues. V was pared by 10 bases and J by 3 bases, with 7 bases of the junction left unmatched. The CDR3 DNA sequence: TGTGCCACGCCGGGACAGGGGGCGGGTGGGGCCAACGTCCTGACTTTC. It codes for CATPGQGAGGANVLTF.

A few counts support this clone. The V call is TRBV12-3 or TRBV12-4, the J call TRBJ2-7; 7 bases align to TRBD1. J was trimmed by 7 bases and V by 6 bases; bases with no gene match: 12. The CDR3 contains 14 residues. CDR3 bases: TGTGCCAGCAGCGAGACAGGGTTTTCTAGAGAGCAGTACTTC. Its translation: CASSETGFSREQYF.

This chain connects TRBV7-9 to TRBJ2-7; D may be TRBD1 (6 bases). The germline V gene encodes CDR1 SEHNR and CDR2 FQNEAQ (reference sequence). Trimming removed 5 bases from V and 3 bases from J, with 11 bases in between. The CDR3 has 13 amino acids. The CDR3 coding sequence is TGTGCCAGCAGCACTCAGACAGGCTACGAGCAGTACTTC. Translation: CASSTQTGYEQYF.